Reported below is one T cell receptor beta chain. This sample is part of a study of cytomegalovirus exposure and HLA in healthy donors. Libraries were prepared by immunoSEQ multiplex PCR; TCRdb keeps only in-frame clonotypes and omits some of them. The sample contains a few hundred thousand clones, approximately 88% of which appear only once. The sequenced material came from PBMCs. The clonotype was recovered from a woman between 18 and 29 years old in good health and CMV-seronegative.

The CDR3 loop reads CASSKTLLPSYEQYF. The CDR3 DNA sequence: TGTGCCAGCAGCAAGACCCTACTACCGTCCTACGAGCAGTACTTC. The chain employs TRBV5-6 and TRBJ2-7; the D is unclear. This CDR3 contains 15 residues. Trimming took off 4 bases at V and 1 base at J, with 15 bases between the two ends. Germline V CDR1 and CDR2: SGHDT, YYEEEE.